This is a list of T cell receptor beta chains from one sample in a study of T cells after somatic rescue of genetic block. The repertoire was sequenced with immunoSEQ multiplex PCR; TCRdb's copy has only in-frame clones and lacks some. The sample has 88,000 or so clones, around 90% seen once. The sample consisted of peripheral blood mononuclear cells (PBMCs). Receptor source: a young woman. Both conserved end residues are part of each CDR3. The D gene is left open where the match is weak. Clone sizes are given selectively: once, few, many, or a class where the clone is expanded.

TRBJ1-5,.,TRBV18,.,17,TGTGCCAGCTCACCGCAGACAGCCCCGCGGGATTATCAGCCCCAGCATTTT,CASSPQTAPRDYQPQHF
TRBJ2-7,.,TRBV27,TRBD1,15,TGTGCCAGCAGTCCGGGGACAGGGCTTTCTTACGAGCAGTACTTC,CASSPGTGLSYEQYF
TRBJ2-5,.,TRBV20-1,.,11,TGCAGTGCTAGCGAACAAGAGACCCAGTACTTC,CSASEQETQYF
TRBJ2-1,.,TRBV6-6,.,14,TGTGCCAGCACCGAGGGGGCGGGGTACAATGAGCAGTTCTTC,CASTEGAGYNEQFF
TRBJ2-5,.,TRBV11-3,.,16,TGTGCCAGCAGCTTAGAACGCAGGGACCCTCCGGAAGAGCAGTACTTC,CASSLERRDPPEEQYF
TRBJ1-5,.,TRBV5-5,TRBD1,16,TGTGCCAGCAGCGCACAAACCGGGACAGCTCAGCAGCCCCAGCATTTT,CASSAQTGTAQQPQHF
TRBJ2-1,.,TRBV28,.,16,TGTGCCAGCAGTTTTCCCCCGCCAGAGGACAGTATGATACAGTTCTTC,CASSFPPPEDSMIQFF
TRBJ1-4,.,TRBV28,.,15,TGTGCCAGCAGCCCTACAGGGATTTATAATGAAAAACTGTTTTTT,CASSPTGIYNEKLFF
TRBJ2-3,.,TRBV5-1,.,18,TGCGCCAGCAGCTCCTCGGGCTGGGCGCAGCCAAGCACAGATACGCAGTATTTT,CASSSSGWAQPSTDTQYF
TRBJ2-7,.,TRBV19,.,15,TGTGCCAGTAGTATTGCGAAAGCGGATTCCTACGAGCAGTACTTC,CASSIAKADSYEQYF
TRBJ2-5,.,TRBV29-1,TRBD1,13,TGCAGCGTTGATGGGACAGCAGAAGAGACCCAGTACTTC,CSVDGTAEETQYF
TRBJ1-1,few,TRBV2,.,12,TGTGCCAGCACGTGGGGGAGCACTGAAGCTTTCTTT,CASTWGSTEAFF
TRBJ2-7,.,TRBV5-1,.,17,TGCGCCAGCAGCCGAAATACCGTACAGGGAGGGCTCTACGAGCAGTACTTC,CASSRNTVQGGLYEQYF
TRBJ2-6,once,TRBV18,.,17,TGTGCCAGCTCACCACTGAGTAAGAACACTGGGGCCAACGTCCTGACTTTC,CASSPLSKNTGANVLTF
TRBJ2-7,.,TRBV7-9,TRBD2,16,TGTGCCAGCAGCGCAGGACTAGCGGGAGGGCCATACGAGCAGTACTTC,CASSAGLAGGPYEQYF
TRBJ2-1,.,TRBV28,TRBD2,14,TGTGCCAGCAGTGCTAGCGGGAGGGCCTGGGAGCAGTTCTTC,CASSASGRAWEQFF
TRBJ2-5,.,TRBV28,TRBD1,14,TGTGCCAGCAGTTCCAGGACAGGGGTTGAGACCCAGTACTTC,CASSSRTGVETQYF
TRBJ2-4,.,TRBV19,TRBD2,18,TGTGCCAGTAGTACTCGAGGACTAGCGGAAATAGCCAAAAACATTCAGTACTTC,CASSTRGLAEIAKNIQYF
TRBJ2-1,.,TRBV28,.,14,TGTGCCAGCAGTTTAGCGGGCCCCGACAATGAGCAGTTCTTC,CASSLAGPDNEQFF
TRBJ2-2,once,TRBV5-5,.,15,TGTGCCAGCAGGGATGGGACGGTGAACACCGGGGAGCTGTTTTTT,CASRDGTVNTGELFF
TRBJ2-7,.,TRBV27,.,16,TGTGCCAGCAGTTTACTTGGGACCCTTGGCTCCTACGAGCAGTACTTC,CASSLLGTLGSYEQYF
TRBJ1-4,.,TRBV28,.,13,TGTGCCAGCAGCCGATTCGAGGATGAAAAACTGTTTTTT,CASSRFEDEKLFF